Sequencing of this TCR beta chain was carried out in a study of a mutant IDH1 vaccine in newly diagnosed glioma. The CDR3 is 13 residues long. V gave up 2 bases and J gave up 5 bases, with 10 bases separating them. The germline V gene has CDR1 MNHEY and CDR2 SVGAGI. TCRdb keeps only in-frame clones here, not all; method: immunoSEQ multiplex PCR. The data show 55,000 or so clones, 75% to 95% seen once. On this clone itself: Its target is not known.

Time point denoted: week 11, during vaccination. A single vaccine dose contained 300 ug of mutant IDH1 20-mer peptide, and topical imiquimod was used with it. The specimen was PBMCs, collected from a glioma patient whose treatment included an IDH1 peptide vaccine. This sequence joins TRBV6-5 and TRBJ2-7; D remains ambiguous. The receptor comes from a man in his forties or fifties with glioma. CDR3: CASSYLYRDEQYF. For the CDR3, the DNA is TGTGCCAGCAGTTACCTTTACCGGGACGAGCAGTACTTC.